The following is a T cell receptor beta chain sequence with its context. Its antigen remains unknown. The data originate from a study of neurological immune-mediated disorders. Regarding the study as a whole: There were no CDR3 amino acid sequences shared by expanded clones across subjects, a result suggesting private repertoires in all groups. TCR clonal expansion peaked in HTLV-1-associated myelopathy patients and was lowest in multiple sclerosis patients.

5'RACE generated cDNA with 10-nucleotide random UMIs. TCRdb fed the 5' RACE reads into MiXCR, producing one record per CDR3 protein. The sample yields about 44,000 distinct CDR3 sequences, roughly 21% seen once. There are 15 residues in the CDR3. Germline V gene data show CDR1 as KGHSH and CDR2 as LQKENI. Between the trimmed V and J ends, which lost 3 bases and 5 bases, there was a span of 14 bases. This sample's time point: technical triplicate 3. The V gene is TRBV18, the J gene TRBJ2-1; tentatively, D is TRBD2 (6 bases). This TCR came from a man in his 60s with HTLV-1-associated myelopathy (HAM/TSP). Input material: PBMCs. The chain's CDR3 is CASSPGGLLHNEQFF. For the CDR3, the DNA is TGTGCCAGCTCACCGGGAGGCCTTCTTCACAATGAGCAGTTCTTC.